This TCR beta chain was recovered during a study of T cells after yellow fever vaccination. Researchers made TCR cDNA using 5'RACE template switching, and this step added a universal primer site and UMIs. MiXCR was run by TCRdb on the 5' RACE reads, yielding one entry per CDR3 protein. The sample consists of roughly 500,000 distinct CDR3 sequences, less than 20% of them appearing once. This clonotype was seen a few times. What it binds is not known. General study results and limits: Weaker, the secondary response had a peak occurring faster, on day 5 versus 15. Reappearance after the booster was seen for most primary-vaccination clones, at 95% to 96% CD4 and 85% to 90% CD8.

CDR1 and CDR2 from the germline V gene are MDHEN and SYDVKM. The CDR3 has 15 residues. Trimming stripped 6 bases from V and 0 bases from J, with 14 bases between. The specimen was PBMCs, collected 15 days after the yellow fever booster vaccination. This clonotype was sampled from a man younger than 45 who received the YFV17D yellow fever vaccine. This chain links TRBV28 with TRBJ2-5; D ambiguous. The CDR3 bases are TGTGCCAGCAGACTCCCTCCCGGGCACCAAGAGACCCAGTACTTC. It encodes CASRLPPGHQETQYF.